The 25 T cell receptor beta chains reported below all come from one sample, sequenced in a study of blood T cells in healthy people across ages. Sample-barcoded 5' priming and a J-beta primer mix drove a second PCR of about 6 to 12 cycles. TCRdb reprocessed the 5' RACE reads with MiXCR, giving one entry per CDR3 protein. The sample has just over 800,000 distinct CDR3 sequences; around 62% are singletons. Material: blood. These TCRs come from a man aged 30 to 45 in good health.

V gene TRBV5-1 combines with J gene TRBJ2-1; 7 nucleotides line up with TRBD2. Germline V gene sequence: CDR1 SGHRS, CDR2 YFSETQ. Trimming removed 4 bases from V and 5 bases from J; junction bases left unmatched: 9. This CDR3 region has 15 residues. The CDR3 sequence is CASSQTSQRNNEQFF. The CDR3 nucleotides read TGCGCCAGCAGCCAGACTAGCCAGCGGAACAATGAGCAGTTCTTC.

The V and J genes are TRBV10-3 and TRBJ2-6; maybe TRBD2 (5 bases). V lost 10 bases to trimming and J lost 4 bases, with 14 bases between them. CDR1 ENHRY and CDR2 SYGVKD come from the germline V gene. The CDR3 has 14 amino acids. The CDR3 nucleotides are TGTGCCACCGGGGTTGAGGCCGGGGCCAACGTCCTGACTTTC. It yields the protein CATGVEAGANVLTF.

This chain connects TRBV6-2 or TRBV6-3 to TRBJ2-2; D is possibly TRBD1 (6 bases). Trimming stripped 6 bases from V and 2 bases from J, with 13 bases between. Germline CDR1 MNHEY, CDR2 SVGEGT. This CDR3 contains 15 residues. The CDR3 loop reads CASSREQGNTGELFF. The DNA of the CDR3 is TGTGCCAGCAGCAGAGAACAGGGTAACACCGGGGAGCTGTTTTTT.

This chain connects TRBV7-2 to TRBJ1-2; maybe TRBD1 (5 bases). Trimming pared 3 bases from V and 7 bases from J, leaving 12 bases between. This CDR3 comprises 13 residues. Germline V gene sequence: CDR1 SGHTA, CDR2 FQGNSA. CDR3 sequence reads: CASSFAGLGGYTF. The CDR3 nucleotides are TGTGCCAGCAGCTTCGCAGGGTTAGGTGGCTACACCTTC.

This chain uses TRBV11-2 with TRBJ2-5; 11 nucleotides line up with TRBD2. The junction had 10 bases not matched to a gene; V was cut back by 6 bases and J by 4 bases. The germline CDR1 and CDR2 sequences are SGHAT and FQNNGV. This CDR3 is 16 amino acids long. The CDR3 bases are TGTGCCAGCAGGGGTAGCGGGGGGGCCGTCGTAGAGACCCAGTACTTC. This codes for CASRGSGGAVVETQYF. The whole variable domain, filled in from reference TRBV11-2 and TRBJ2-5, reads EAGVAQSPRYKIIEKRQSVAFWCNPISGHATLYWYQQILGQGPKLLIQFQNNGVVDDSQLPKDRFSAERLKGVDSTLKIQPAKLEDSAVYLCASRGSGGAVVETQYFGPGTRLLVL.

The table lists this clonotype with a few counts. The J gene is TRBJ2-7, the V gene TRBV12-3 or TRBV12-4, with 8 bases that match TRBD1. The CDR3 consists of 14 residues. V lost 4 bases and J lost 4; bases outside the gene matches: 6. CDR3 nucleotides: TGTGCCAGCAGTTCATGGGACAGGAAATACGAGCAGTACTTC. This encodes CASSSWDRKYEQYF.

This rearrangement joins TRBV30 to TRBJ1-1; a possible D gene is TRBD1 (5 bases). CDR3 length: 14 residues. The germline CDR1 and CDR2 sequences are GTSNPN and SVGIG (reference sequence). The V gene lost 4 bases and the J gene lost 1 base, with 13 bases spanning the gap. CDR3 bases: TGTGCCTGGACTGAGGGACTGCCGAACACTGAAGCTTTCTTT. Encoded protein: CAWTEGLPNTEAFF.

V is TRBV7-9 and J is TRBJ2-5, with 7 bases that match TRBD1. Germline trimming cut 6 bases from V and 4 bases from J; bases unmatched to any gene: 14. The CDR3 runs 16 residues. Per the germline V gene, CDR1 is SEHNR and CDR2 is FQNEAQ (reference sequence). In nucleotides, the CDR3 is TGTGCCAGCAGTGTGGGCCAGGGGGATTTCGGAGAGACCCAGTACTTC. Protein sequence: CASSVGQGDFGETQYF.

This chain joins TRBV7-8 and TRBJ1-5, with D uncertain. The V end was cut by 1 base, the J end by 7 bases, with 11 bases between. CDR1 and CDR2 (germline): SGHVS, FQNEAQ. This CDR3 is 14 amino acids long. CDR3: CASSLGQQVQPQHF. The CDR3 DNA reads as TGTGCCAGCAGCTTAGGGCAGCAGGTACAGCCCCAGCATTTT.

This clonotype has just a few counts. This chain links TRBV7-2 with TRBJ2-5, with 7 bases lining up with TRBD2. With V trimmed by 1 base and J by 1 base, 9 bases remained unmatched. The CDR3 is 17 residues long. The V gene's germline CDR1 is SGHTA and CDR2 FQGNSA. The CDR3 sequence is CASSLEYGGRIQETQYF. The CDR3 nucleotides are TGTGCCAGCAGCTTAGAATACGGCGGGAGAATCCAAGAGACCCAGTACTTC.

This sequence joins TRBV20-1 and TRBJ2-5, with D perhaps matching TRBD1 (5 bases). Germline CDR1 and CDR2: DFQATT and SNEGSKA (reference sequence). Trimming cost V 4 bases and J 1 base, with 10 bases left between them. CDR3 length equals 13 residues. CDR3 coding DNA: TGCAGTGCTACCGGACAAGTCCAAGAGACCCAGTACTTC. Translating it yields CSATGQVQETQYF.

The V and J genes are TRBV4-1 and TRBJ2-3; possibly TRBD2 for D (5 bases). CDR3 size: 17 residues. Germline values: CDR1 MGHRA, CDR2 YSYEKL. V lost 3 bases, J lost 0 bases, and 16 bases lay in between. CDR3 nucleotides: TGCGCCAGCAGCCAGGGCGGACTTACCTTTAGCACAGATACGCAGTATTTT. It yields the protein CASSQGGLTFSTDTQYF.

Worth noting for this clonotype: The junction shows a germline mismatch at one end, possibly a read error. This sequence joins TRBV5-1 and TRBJ2-5, with 8 bases identical to TRBD2. From germline, CDR1 is SGHRS and CDR2 YFSETQ. The CDR3 is made up of 15 amino acids. CDR3 protein: CASSLAPSGGEAQYF. The CDR3 DNA sequence: TGCGCCAGCAGCTTGGCACCAAGCGGGGGAGAGGCCCAGTACTTC.

The V call is TRBV29-1, the J call TRBJ2-7, with D perhaps matching TRBD1 (5 bases). V lost 4 bases to trimming and J lost 2 bases, with 12 bases between them. The CDR3 has 13 amino acids. Germline V gene sequence: CDR1 SQVTM, CDR2 ANQGSEA. The CDR3 DNA reads TGCAGCGTTGGGCCAGGGAAAACCTACGAGCAGTACTTC. Translating gives CSVGPGKTYEQYF.

The V call is TRBV9, the J call TRBJ1-3, with no clear D. The ends were cut back, 3 bases at V and 4 bases at J, with 14 bases in the middle. The CDR3 is 15 residues long. Germline lookup yields CDR1 SGDLS and CDR2 YYNGEE. CDR3 DNA sequence: TGTGCCAGCAGCGCGAGGCGAGGTTGGGGAAACACCATATATTTT. Its translation: CASSARRGWGNTIYF. The whole variable domain, filled in from reference TRBV9 and TRBJ1-3, reads DSGVTQTPKHLITATGQRVTLRCSPRSGDLSVYWYQQSLDQGLQFLIQYYNGEERAKGNILERFSAQQFPDLHSELNLSSLELGDSALYFCASSARRGWGNTIYFGEGSWLTVV.

This clonotype has only a few counts. The gene calls are TRBV28 and TRBJ1-1; D call uncertain. CDR3 length: 12 residues. The germline CDR1 and CDR2 sequences are MDHEN and SYDVKM. Trimming removed 3 bases at V and 9 bases at J, with 11 bases between. This CDR3 is CASSFYARQAFF. CDR3 sequence (DNA): TGTGCCAGCAGTTTTTACGCCCGCCAAGCTTTCTTT.

The rearrangement joins TRBV7-2 to TRBJ2-7; D is unclear. Trimming left V 3 bases short and J 2 bases short, with 11 bases between. Germline CDR1 reads SGHTA; CDR2 reads FQGNSA. The CDR3 is 14 residues long. The CDR3 bases are TGTGCCAGCAGCTTGGTAGGTTTCCCCTACGAGCAGTACTTC. This encodes CASSLVGFPYEQYF. The full variable domain, its missing parts supplied by reference TRBV7-2 and TRBJ2-7, is GAGVSQSPSNKVTEKGKDVELRCDPISGHTALYWYRQSLGQGLEFLIYFQGNSAPDKSGLPSDRFSAERTGGSVSTLTIQRTQQEDSAVYLCASSLVGFPYEQYFGPGTRLTVT.

This clonotype was detected once. The gene calls are TRBV20-1 and TRBJ2-4, with D possibly matching TRBD1 (6 bases). The J call may be in error: the DNA end matches TRBJ2-7 better. Per the germline V gene, CDR1 is DFQATT and CDR2 is SNEGSKA (reference sequence). This CDR3 has 14 residues. The CDR3 region has the DNA TGCAGTGCTAGAGATCCCCAGGGGAACAACGAGCAGTACTTC. Protein product: CSARDPQGNNEQYF.

The chain carries TRBV20-1 and TRBJ2-5; the match to TRBD2 covers 10 bases. The ends lost 3 bases at V and 11 bases at J; junction bases unmatched: 6. The length of the CDR3 is 12 residues. Per germline, CDR1 DFQATT and CDR2 SNEGSKA (reference sequence). The CDR3 spells CSASKRGGVQYF. DNA of the CDR3: TGCAGTGCTAGTAAGCGGGGGGGCGTGCAGTACTTC.

There are a few counts of this clonotype. The DNA of the CDR3 is TGCAGCGTTGAGGTCACGCGATCCTACAATGAGCAGTTCTTC. Encoded protein: CSVEVTRSYNEQFF. This chain joins TRBV29-1 and TRBJ2-1, with no clear D. Germline V gives CDR1 SQVTM, CDR2 ANQGSEA. Trimming stripped 3 bases from V and 1 base from J, with 10 bases between. The CDR3 contains 14 residues.

The rearrangement links TRBV29-1 to TRBJ1-1; the D is unclear. The CDR3 totals 13 residues. V shed 6 bases and J shed 1 base, with 12 bases lying between them. The germline V gene has CDR1 SQVTM and CDR2 ANQGSEA. The CDR3 coding sequence is TGCAGCGTCCCAAAGGGCCCGAACACTGAAGCTTTCTTT. Its protein product is CSVPKGPNTEAFF. Variable domain in full (rest from reference TRBV29-1 and TRBJ1-1): SAVISQKPSRDICQRGTSLTIQCQVDSQVTMMFWYRQQPGQSLTLIATANQGSEATYESGFVIDKFPISRPNLTFSTLTVSNMSPEDSSIYLCSVPKGPNTEAFFGQGTRLTVV.

The V call is TRBV7-2, the J call TRBJ2-1, with 12 bases identical to TRBD2. V gave up 4 bases and J gave up 5 bases; unmatched junction bases: 12. This CDR3 spans 18 amino acids. The germline V gene encodes CDR1 SGHTA and CDR2 FQGNSA. The CDR3 bases are TGTGCCAGCAGCTCTCTCTGGCCCTCTAGCGGGGGGGACAATGAGCAGTTCTTC. Encoded protein: CASSSLWPSSGGDNEQFF. Full variable domain (outside the CDR3, taken from reference TRBV7-2 and TRBJ2-1): GAGVSQSPSNKVTEKGKDVELRCDPISGHTALYWYRQSLGQGLEFLIYFQGNSAPDKSGLPSDRFSAERTGGSVSTLTIQRTQQEDSAVYLCASSSLWPSSGGDNEQFFGPGTRLTVL.

The V gene is TRBV19, the J gene TRBJ1-6; 7 nucleotides line up with TRBD1. CDR3 length: 13 residues. Germline CDR1 is LNHDA and CDR2 is SQIVND (reference sequence). J gave up 7 bases and V 6 bases, and 3 bases lay outside the gene matches. The DNA of the CDR3 is TGTGCCAGTAGCCGGGACAGCAATTCACCCCTCCACTTT. Protein sequence: CASSRDSNSPLHF.

The gene calls are TRBV6-2 or TRBV6-3 and TRBJ2-3, with 10 positions matching TRBD2. V lost 6 bases, J lost 7 bases, and 10 bases stayed unmatched. The CDR3 spans 15 residues. Germline V gene data show CDR1 as MNHEY and CDR2 as SVGEGT. CDR3 DNA sequence: TGTGCCAGCAGCTGCGGAGCGGGGGGGCAACATACGCAGTATTTT. It encodes CASSCGAGGQHTQYF.

This clonotype was counted only a few times. V is TRBV2 and J is TRBJ2-1, with 7 nucleotides matching TRBD2. CDR3 size: 15 residues. Germline-derived CDR1 and CDR2 are SNHLY and FYNNEI. The J segment lost 4 bases and the V segment lost 3 bases, leaving 6 bases of the junction unmatched. The CDR3 sequence: CASSDPAGSYNEQFF. The CDR3, as DNA: TGTGCCAGCAGTGATCCAGCGGGGTCGTACAATGAGCAGTTCTTC.